A single T cell receptor (beta chain) is shown here with its context. Its target is unknown. Germline is not matched at one junction end, which may reflect a read error. The data originate from a study of PD-L1 blockade in urothelial cancer. The CDR3 has 14 amino acids. Germline V gene sequence: CDR1 MDHEN, CDR2 SYDVKM. Findings and limits, study-wide: Where pretreatment blood TCR clonality fell below the median, better survival was predicted.

Using immunoSEQ multiplex PCR, the repertoire was profiled, and TCRdb retains in-frame clones only, with some absent. This table holds over 100,000 clones, less than 85% found once. Time point specified: pretreatment peripheral blood. Pretreatment and on-treatment blood mononuclear cell samples were taken, totaling between 1 and 8 time points per patient. The V call is TRBV28, the J call TRBJ2-7; TRBD2 matches at 8 bases. The clonotype comes from a man between 45 and 60 years old with urothelial cancer. The material sequenced was PBMCs, taken around atezolizumab (anti-PD-L1) treatment. CDR3 in amino acids: CASKGSTSGNSRDF. In DNA form, the CDR3 reads TGTGCCAGCAAAGGCTCCACTAGCGGCAATTCCCGGGACTTC.